Listed below are T cell receptor beta chains from one sample, sequenced in a study of beta chain features in type 1 diabetes. This table comes from immunoSEQ multiplex PCR, and its TCRdb copy is limited to in-frame clones, with some not included. The table lists tens of thousands of clones, around 68% of them singletons. Sequencing input: stem cell memory CD4+ T cells from blood. The receptors stem from a woman aged 40 to 49 with type 1 diabetes. Each CDR3 is given with its conserved first and last residue. The D gene is left open where the match is weak. Rows may omit the clone size; those that give it use once, few, many or a size class.

J | D | size | V | CDR3 | DNA
TRBJ1-5 | TRBD1 | . | TRBV6-5 | CASSLGQGPFQPQHF | TGTGCCAGCAGTCTGGGACAGGGGCCTTTTCAGCCCCAGCATTTT
TRBJ1-4 | . | . | TRBV7-9 | CASSFEPPGRLFF | TGTGCCAGCAGCTTTGAACCTCCTGGGAGGCTGTTTTTT
TRBJ1-2 | . | few | TRBV5-1 | CASSLTGIDGYTF | TGCGCCAGCAGCTTGACAGGGATAGATGGCTACACCTTC
TRBJ2-1 | TRBD2 | . | TRBV27 | CASSLEGGRNEQFF | TGTGCCAGCAGTCTGGAGGGAGGGCGGAATGAGCAGTTCTTC
TRBJ2-7 | TRBD1 | . | TRBV4-3 | CASSQGDRYDEQYF | TGCGCCAGCAGCCAAGGGGACAGGTACGATGAGCAGTACTTC
TRBJ2-7 | . | . | TRBV7-9 | CASSSVGGYEQYF | TGTGCCAGCAGCTCGGTAGGAGGGTACGAGCAGTACTTC
TRBJ2-2 | TRBD1 | . | TRBV6-6 | CASTRQGTSPGELFF | TGTGCCAGCACAAGACAGGGCACAAGCCCGGGGGAGCTGTTTTTT
TRBJ2-1 | . | . | TRBV19 | CASTPIGGRDEQFF | TGTGCCAGTACCCCTATCGGGGGGCGCGATGAGCAGTTCTTC
TRBJ2-7 | . | few | TRBV4-1 | CASSQEIRTRFGEQYF | TGCGCCAGCAGCCAAGAGATCAGGACAAGGTTTGGGGAGCAGTACTTC
TRBJ1-2 | TRBD1 | . | TRBV13 | CASSSYRDSSRSQKTYGYTF | TGTGCCAGCAGCTCGTACCGGGACAGCTCCAGGTCTCAAAAGACGTATGGCTACACCTTC
TRBJ2-7 | . | . | TRBV18 | CASSPSGIEQYF | TGTGCCAGCTCACCCTCCGGGATCGAGCAGTACTTC
TRBJ2-7 | . | . | TRBV7-2 | CASSLGSTPYEQYF | TGTGCCAGCAGCTTAGGATCTACCCCATACGAGCAGTACTTC
TRBJ2-4 | . | . | TRBV2 | CASSEWVGAAKNIQYF | TGTGCCAGCAGTGAATGGGTTGGGGCGGCCAAAAACATTCAGTACTTC
TRBJ1-4 | . | few | TRBV7-2 | CASSTQVLDEKLFF | TGTGCCAGCAGCACCCAGGTGTTAGATGAAAAACTGTTTTTT
TRBJ2-4 | . | . | TRBV5-4 | CASSLIGQNIQYF | TGTGCCAGCAGCTTGATTGGGCAAAACATTCAGTACTTC
TRBJ1-1 | TRBD1 | . | TRBV4-2 | CASSRDPTGGTEAFF | TGTGCCAGCAGCCGCGACCCGACAGGGGGCACTGAAGCTTTCTTT
TRBJ1-2 | . | . | TRBV7-2 | CASRLDRNSGYTF | TGTGCCAGCAGATTAGACAGGAACAGTGGCTACACCTTC
TRBJ2-3 | . | . | TRBV6-5 | CASSHGEDTQYF | TGTGCCAGCAGCCACGGGGAGGATACGCAGTATTTT
TRBJ2-6 | . | . | TRBV2 | CASSEQGRGGANVLTF | TGTGCCAGCAGTGAACAGGGGCGTGGGGGGGCCAACGTCCTGACTTTC
TRBJ1-1 | . | . | TRBV28 | CASSSVNTEAFF | TGTGCCAGCAGTTCGGTGAACACTGAAGCTTTCTTT
TRBJ1-1 | . | . | TRBV7-8 | CASSFRSGNTEAFF | TGTGCCAGCAGCTTTAGGTCGGGGAACACTGAAGCTTTCTTT
TRBJ2-7 | TRBD1 | few | TRBV7-2 | CASSLGTGSSGEQYF | TGTGCCAGCAGCTTAGGGACAGGGTCTTCCGGCGAGCAGTACTTC
TRBJ1-2 | . | . | TRBV14 | CASSQGGIPWGYTF | TGTGCCAGCAGCCAAGGAGGGATCCCTTGGGGCTACACCTTC
TRBJ1-3 | . | . | TRBV4-3 | CASSQTRQTGNTIYF | TGCGCCAGCAGCCAAACAAGACAGACTGGAAACACCATATATTTT
TRBJ2-1 | TRBD1 | few | TRBV5-1 | CASSLGDRPHSSNEQFF | TGCGCCAGCAGCTTGGGGGACAGGCCCCATAGTAGTAATGAGCAGTTCTTC
TRBJ2-1 | . | . | TRBV7-2 | CASSLTGTYNEQFF | TGTGCCAGCAGCTTAACAGGGACCTACAATGAGCAGTTCTTC
TRBJ2-7 | TRBD2 | few | TRBV19 | CASSILGGRPYEQYF | TGTGCCAGTAGTATATTGGGCGGGAGACCCTACGAGCAGTACTTC
TRBJ1-1 | TRBD1 | . | TRBV4-1 | CASSHHLRQGLGTEAFF | TGCGCCAGCAGCCATCACCTAAGACAGGGATTGGGAACTGAAGCTTTCTTT
TRBJ1-5 | . | . | TRBV6-5 | CASGSGDGQPQHF | TGTGCCAGCGGCTCAGGGGATGGTCAGCCCCAGCATTTT
TRBJ1-2 | TRBD1 | few | TRBV19 | CASKEKRDRGLYGYTF | TGTGCCAGTAAAGAGAAAAGGGACAGGGGGCTCTATGGCTACACCTTC
TRBJ1-4 | . | . | TRBV2 | CASRGGIPNEKLFF | TGTGCCAGCAGGGGGGGAATTCCAAATGAAAAACTGTTTTTT
TRBJ1-3 | . | . | TRBV12-2 | CASRFPSGVPHSGNTIYF | TGTGCAAGTCGCTTCCCATCGGGGGTTCCCCACTCTGGAAACACCATATATTTT
TRBJ1-2 | TRBD1 | once | TRBV5-4 | CASSQGLRGRSYGYTF | TGTGCCAGCAGCCAAGGATTAAGGGGGCGAAGCTATGGCTACACCTTC
TRBJ2-1 | TRBD1 | . | TRBV5-1 | CASSSGTVTSEQFF | TGCGCCAGCAGTTCCGGGACAGTAACTTCGGAGCAGTTCTTC
TRBJ2-6 | TRBD1 | . | TRBV28 | CASILGRGPGANVLTF | TGTGCCAGCATCCTGGGCAGGGGGCCTGGGGCCAACGTCCTGACTTTC
TRBJ2-7 | . | . | TRBV6-6 | CASSYSTEPRGEQYF | TGTGCCAGCAGTTACTCTACCGAGCCCCGCGGCGAGCAGTACTTC
TRBJ1-4 | . | . | TRBV2 | CASSEAQAGEKLFF | TGTGCCAGCAGTGAAGCACAGGCTGGCGAAAAACTGTTTTTT
TRBJ1-1 | TRBD1 | . | TRBV7-2 | CASSSGTVNTEAFF | TGTGCCAGCAGCTCCGGGACAGTGAACACTGAAGCTTTCTTT
TRBJ1-1 | . | . | TRBV7-9 | CASSLRNSGGAGGEAFF | TGTGCCAGCAGCTTACGGAACTCTGGGGGCGCGGGTGGTGAAGCTTTCTTT
TRBJ1-2 | . | once | TRBV30 | CAWTQDTLGYGYTF | TGTGCCTGGACCCAGGACACTCTTGGGTATGGCTACACCTTC
TRBJ1-6 | . | once | TRBV5-6 | CASSLPRVENSPLHF | TGTGCCAGCAGCTTGCCTCGGGTCGAAAATTCACCCCTCCACTTT
TRBJ2-3 | TRBD2 | . | TRBV9 | CASSVVLAGNLDTQYF | TGTGCCAGCAGCGTAGTACTAGCGGGAAACCTTGATACGCAGTATTTT
TRBJ1-3 | TRBD1 | . | TRBV7-3 | CASSPGQGYSGNTIYF | TGTGCCAGCAGCCCGGGACAGGGCTACTCTGGAAACACCATATATTTT
TRBJ2-4 | . | . | TRBV18 | CASSPASLAKNIQYF | TGTGCCAGCTCACCGGCTAGCCTAGCCAAAAACATTCAGTACTTC